A single TCR beta chain is shown here with its context. The entry originates in a study of PD-1 blockade in classical Hodgkin lymphoma. Generated by immunoSEQ multiplex PCR, the TCRdb table keeps only in-frame clones and is missing some. Of approximately 13,000 clones in the sample, approximately 90% are singletons; the top ten hold 20% to 25%. There was relapse after autologous stem cell transplantation in every patient, and there was variation in brentuximab vedotin exposure. The germline V gene has CDR1 LNHDA and CDR2 SQIVND (reference sequence). This CDR3 is 14 amino acids long. Trimming shortened V by 7 bases and J by 2 bases, and 14 bases separated the two germline ends.

This sequence originates from a human donor with classical Hodgkin lymphoma. The chain links TRBV19 to TRBJ1-1; D is perhaps TRBD1 (5 bases). The sequenced sample was peripheral blood mononuclear cells (PBMCs), obtained at baseline. CDR3 in DNA: TGTGCCAGTACCGCGACGAGGGGTAACACTGAAGCTTTCTTT. Encoded protein: CASTATRGNTEAFF.